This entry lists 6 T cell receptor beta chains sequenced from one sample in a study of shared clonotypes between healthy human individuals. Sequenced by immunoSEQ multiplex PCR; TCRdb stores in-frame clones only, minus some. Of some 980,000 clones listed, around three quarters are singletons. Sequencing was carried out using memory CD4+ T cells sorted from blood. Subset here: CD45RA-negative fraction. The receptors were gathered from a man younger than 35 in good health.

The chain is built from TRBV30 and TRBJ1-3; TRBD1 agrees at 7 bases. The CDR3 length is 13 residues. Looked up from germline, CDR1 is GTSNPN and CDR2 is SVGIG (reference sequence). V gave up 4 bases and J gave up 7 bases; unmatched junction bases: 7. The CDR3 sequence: CAWTNRGWNTIYF. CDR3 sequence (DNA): TGTGCCTGGACGAACAGGGGTTGGAACACCATATATTTT.

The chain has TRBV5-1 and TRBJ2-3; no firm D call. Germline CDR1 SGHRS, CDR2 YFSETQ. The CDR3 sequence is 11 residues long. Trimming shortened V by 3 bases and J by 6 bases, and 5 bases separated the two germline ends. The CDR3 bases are TGCGCCAGCAGCTCGGCGGATACGCAGTATTTT. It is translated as CASSSADTQYF.

The CDR3 nucleotides read TGCGCCAGCAGTGCCGACGCGATCACAGATACGCAGTATTTT. It yields the protein CASSADAITDTQYF. The chain recombines TRBV10-1 with TRBJ2-3; no clear D gene. The CDR3 loop spans 14 amino acids. The V gene lost 4 bases and the J gene lost 2 bases, with 10 bases spanning the gap. Germline V lookup: CDR1 WNHNN, CDR2 SYGVQD (reference sequence).

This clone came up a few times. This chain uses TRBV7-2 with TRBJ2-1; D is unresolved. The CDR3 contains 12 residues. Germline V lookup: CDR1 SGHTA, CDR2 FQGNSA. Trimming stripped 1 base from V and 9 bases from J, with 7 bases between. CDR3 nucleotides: TGTGCCAGCAGCTTAGACTATGGTGAGCAGTTCTTC. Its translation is CASSLDYGEQFF.

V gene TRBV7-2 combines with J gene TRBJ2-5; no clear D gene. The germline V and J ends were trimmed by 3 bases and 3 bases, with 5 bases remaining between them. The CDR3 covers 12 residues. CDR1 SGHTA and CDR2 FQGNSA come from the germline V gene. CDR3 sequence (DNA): TGTGCCAGCAGCTTCGGAGAAGAGACCCAGTACTTC. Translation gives CASSFGEETQYF.

CDR3 DNA sequence: TGTGCCTGGAGGTTTATGGCGGGAGGGCCAAAAGATACGCAGTATTTT. It is translated as CAWRFMAGGPKDTQYF. The chain uses TRBV30 and TRBJ2-3, with 9 positions matching TRBD2. V lost 3 bases to trimming and J lost 5 bases; unmatched junction nucleotides: 12. The CDR3 consists of 16 residues. CDR1 is GTSNPN, CDR2 SVGIG, per germline (reference sequence).